This T cell receptor (beta chain) was sequenced for a study of shared clonotypes between healthy human individuals. The data were produced by immunoSEQ multiplex PCR, yet TCRdb's version contains in-frame clones alone and is incomplete. The sample consists of about 2 million clones, less than 95% of them appearing once. Naive CD8 cells lacked CD45RO and underwent positive selection for CCR7, leaving out terminally differentiated effector memory CD45RA+ cells. Sequenced: naive CD8+ T cells sorted from blood. This receptor was obtained from a young man in good health.

CDR3 loop: CASSSEGKDEQYF. DNA for the CDR3: TGTGCCAGCAGCTCGGAGGGGAAGGACGAGCAGTACTTC. The chain links TRBV5-6 to TRBJ2-7; maybe TRBD2 (6 bases). The germline V gene has CDR1 SGHDT and CDR2 YYEEEE. This CDR3 has 13 residues. The V end lost 3 bases, the J end lost 5 bases, and 12 bases lay between the germline ends.